Presented here are 18 T cell receptor beta chains from one specimen sequenced in a study of cytomegalovirus exposure and HLA in healthy donors. PCR involved 60 Vbeta and 13 Jbeta primers. Method: immunoSEQ multiplex PCR; TCRdb's copy keeps in-frame clones and lacks some. The data contain 90,000 or so clones, under 80% of them singletons. Sequencing input: PBMCs. The source of these receptors is a man aged 55 to 70 in good health and CMV-seronegative.

The chain recombines TRBV11-2 with TRBJ2-3; TRBD2 matches 13 bases. CDR1 and CDR2 from the germline V gene are SGHAT and FQNNGV. The ends lost 5 bases at V and 6 bases at J; junction bases unmatched: 11. The length of the CDR3 is 17 residues. CDR3 DNA sequence: TGTGCCAGCAGCCCCCAGGGACTAGCGGGGACTCGGGATACGCAGTATTTT. Translating gives CASSPQGLAGTRDTQYF. Combining the CDR3 with reference TRBV11-2 and TRBJ2-3 gives the whole variable domain EAGVAQSPRYKIIEKRQSVAFWCNPISGHATLYWYQQILGQGPKLLIQFQNNGVVDDSQLPKDRFSAERLKGVDSTLKIQPAKLEDSAVYLCASSPQGLAGTRDTQYFGPGTRLTVL.

The chain has TRBV19 and TRBJ1-2, with D unresolved. This CDR3 is built from 14 residues. V lost 4 bases and J 0 bases, leaving 9 bases between the germline ends. Germline loops: CDR1 LNHDA, CDR2 SQIVND (reference sequence). The CDR3 region has the DNA TGTGCCAGTAGTACCCGGGGAGCTAACTATGGCTACACCTTC. It translates to CASSTRGANYGYTF.

The rearrangement joins TRBV5-6 to TRBJ2-3; TRBD2 matches at 10 bases. Germline CDR1 is SGHDT and CDR2 is YYEEEE. There are 16 residues in the CDR3. V lost 0 bases and J lost 5; bases outside the gene matches: 6. CDR3 residues: CASSLVSSGGRDTQYF. The DNA for the CDR3 is TGTGCCAGCAGCTTGGTTTCTAGCGGGGGTAGAGATACGCAGTATTTT.

The rearrangement links TRBV6-1 to TRBJ1-6, with TRBD1 identical over 8 bases. Unmatched junction bases numbered 8, after V lost 6 bases and J lost 7 bases. Germline CDR1 MNHNS, CDR2 SASEGT. This CDR3 has 15 amino acids. CDR3 coding DNA: TGTGCCAGCAGCTTAGACAGGGGAGGGAATTCACCCCTCCACTTT. Its protein product is CASSLDRGGNSPLHF.

On this clone itself: Its ends do not fully match the called genes, so a read error is possible. The rearrangement joins TRBV7-9 to TRBJ2-5; D may be TRBD1 (6 bases). The CDR3 covers 14 residues. The germline V gene has CDR1 SEHNR and CDR2 FQNEAQ (reference sequence). Written as DNA, the CDR3 is TGTTCCAGCAGTCATCCGGGACAACAAGAGACCCAGTACTTC. Translated: CSSSHPGQQETQYF.

The rearrangement joins TRBV6-1 to TRBJ1-5; TRBD1 agrees at 8 bases. This CDR3 comprises 15 residues. Germline V CDR1 and CDR2: MNHNS, SASEGT. V gave up 3 bases and J gave up 5 bases; unmatched junction bases: 6. The CDR3 DNA reads as TGTGCCAGCAGTGAGTGGACAGGGTTTGATCAGCCCCAGCATTTT. It yields the protein CASSEWTGFDQPQHF.

This clone came up a few times. The rearrangement links TRBV7-2 to TRBJ2-3; 13 bases map to TRBD2. Germline V gives CDR1 SGHTA, CDR2 FQGNSA. This CDR3 is built from 15 residues. The trim removed 5 bases at V and 3 bases at J, leaving 2 bases unmatched. In DNA form, the CDR3 reads TGTGCCAGCAGCCCACTAGCGGGGGGGACAGATACGCAGTATTTT. Translated: CASSPLAGGTDTQYF.

This sequence joins TRBV2 and TRBJ1-5; 12 nucleotides align to TRBD1. CDR3 length: 17 residues. CDR1 is SNHLY, CDR2 FYNNEI, per germline. J gave up 3 bases and V 6 bases, and 9 bases lay outside the gene matches. CDR3 sequence: CASSPRDRGLHNQPQHF. The CDR3 DNA is TGTGCCAGCAGCCCACGGGACAGGGGGCTTCACAATCAGCCCCAGCATTTT. Variable domain in full (rest from reference TRBV2 and TRBJ1-5): EPEVTQTPSHQVTQMGQEVILRCVPISNHLYFYWYRQILGQKVEFLVSFYNNEISEKSEIFDDQFSVERPDGSNFTLKIRSTKLEDSAMYFCASSPRDRGLHNQPQHFGDGTRLSIL.

The chain has TRBV29-1 and TRBJ2-5, with a weak D call TRBD2 (6 bases). The germline CDR1 and CDR2 sequences are SQVTM and ANQGSEA. Trimming stripped 3 bases from V and 11 bases from J, with 19 bases between. The CDR3 totals 13 residues. The CDR3 DNA follows: TGCAGCGTTGAGGTGTACGGCGGCGGGGAGCAGTACTTC. Translated, it gives CSVEVYGGGEQYF.

The V gene is TRBV6-6, the J gene TRBJ2-7; TRBD1 aligns across 9 bases. CDR3 length: 15 amino acids. V was clipped by 0 bases and J by 1 base; unmatched bases: 1. The V gene's germline CDR1 is MNHNY and CDR2 SVGAGI (reference sequence). In nucleotides, the CDR3 is TGTGCCAGCAGTTACTCGGGACAGGGATCCTACGAGCAGTACTTC. Translated, it gives CASSYSGQGSYEQYF.

The chain uses TRBV6-5 and TRBJ2-1, with TRBD2 as a possible D gene (6 bases). Trimming removed 5 bases from V and 6 bases from J, with 17 bases in between. Germline CDR1 is MNHEY and CDR2 is SVGAGI. The CDR3 has 15 amino acids. The CDR3 DNA sequence: TGTGCCAGCAGTCCACCCTCTGGGGGGTCCAATGAGCAGTTCTTC. Translating it yields CASSPPSGGSNEQFF.

This clone has just one count. The V and J genes are TRBV5-8 and TRBJ2-3; D is possibly TRBD2 (7 bases). The germline CDR1 and CDR2 sequences are SGHTS and YDEGEE. V was cut by 0 bases and J by 2 bases, with 13 bases left in between. There are 16 residues in the CDR3. The CDR3 sequence is CASSLGRGAFTDTQYF. The CDR3 nucleotides read TGTGCCAGCAGCTTGGGTCGGGGGGCCTTCACAGATACGCAGTATTTT. Full variable domain (missing parts from reference TRBV5-8 and TRBJ2-3): EAGVTQSPTHLIKTRGQQATLRCSPISGHTSVYWYQQALGLGLQFLLWYDEGEERNRGNFPPRFSGRQFPNYSSELNVNALELEDSALYLCASSLGRGAFTDTQYFGPGTRLTVL.

The J gene is TRBJ2-4, the V gene TRBV7-2, with D tentatively TRBD2 (7 bases). The germline V and J ends were trimmed by 1 base and 5 bases, with 15 bases remaining between them. Germline CDR1 and CDR2: SGHTA and FQGNSA. This CDR3 is built from 16 residues. CDR3 loop: CASSLGVGGPQNIQYF. CDR3 sequence (DNA): TGTGCCAGCAGCTTAGGAGTGGGGGGGCCGCAAAACATTCAGTACTTC.

The chain carries TRBV11-2 and TRBJ2-3; TRBD2 aligns across 12 bases. Germline values: CDR1 SGHAT, CDR2 FQNNGV. CDR3 length: 15 residues. The junction had 7 bases not matched to a gene; V was cut back by 5 bases and J by 7 bases. CDR3 in amino acids: CASSPTSGGSNTQYF. CDR3 nucleotides: TGTGCCAGCAGCCCGACTAGCGGGGGATCTAATACGCAGTATTTT.

The chain has TRBV30 and TRBJ1-1; TRBD1 aligns across 8 bases. The germline gives CDR1 GTSNPN, CDR2 SVGIG (reference sequence). The CDR3 runs to 15 residues. V was clipped by 3 bases and J by 2 bases; unmatched bases: 8. The CDR3, as DNA: TGTGCCTGGAGAACGACAGGGGCCGAAAACACTGAAGCTTTCTTT. Its translation: CAWRTTGAENTEAFF.

V usage is TRBV5-1 and J usage is TRBJ2-4; D possibly corresponds to TRBD1 (5 bases). The ends were cut back, 0 bases at V and 0 bases at J, with 10 bases in the middle. The CDR3 is 16 residues long. Germline V lookup: CDR1 SGHRS, CDR2 YFSETQ. Written as DNA, the CDR3 is TGCGCCAGCAGCTTGGTCCAGGGCATAGCCAAAAACATTCAGTACTTC. Its translation is CASSLVQGIAKNIQYF.

The V and J genes are TRBV6-6 and TRBJ2-1; D possibly corresponds to TRBD2 (5 bases). The V gene lost 6 bases and the J gene lost 0 bases, with 9 bases spanning the gap. The CDR3 runs to 14 residues. Germline V CDR1 and CDR2: MNHNY, SVGAGI (reference sequence). The CDR3 nucleotides read TGTGCCAGCAGCCCCGGGGACTCCTACAATGAGCAGTTCTTC. It codes for CASSPGDSYNEQFF.

CDR3 sequence reads: CASSPDRGGYTF. CDR3 nucleotides: TGTGCCAGCAGCCCGGACAGGGGCGGCTACACCTTC. The V gene is TRBV4-2, the J gene TRBJ1-2; 9 bases are shared with TRBD1. The CDR3 consists of 12 residues. The germline V gene encodes CDR1 LGHNA and CDR2 YNFKEQ. V was pared by 4 bases and J by 8 bases, with 2 bases of the junction left unmatched.